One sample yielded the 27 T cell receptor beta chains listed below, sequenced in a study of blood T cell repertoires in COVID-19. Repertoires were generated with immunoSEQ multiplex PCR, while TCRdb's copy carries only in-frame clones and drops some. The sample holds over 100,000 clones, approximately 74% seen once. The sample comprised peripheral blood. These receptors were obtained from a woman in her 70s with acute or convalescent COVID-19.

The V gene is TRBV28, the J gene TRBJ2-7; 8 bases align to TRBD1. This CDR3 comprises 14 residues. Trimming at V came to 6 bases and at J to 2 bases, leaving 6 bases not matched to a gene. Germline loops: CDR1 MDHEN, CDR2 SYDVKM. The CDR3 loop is CASRGTGRTYEQYF. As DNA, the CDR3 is TGTGCCAGCAGGGGGACAGGTAGGACCTACGAGCAGTACTTC.

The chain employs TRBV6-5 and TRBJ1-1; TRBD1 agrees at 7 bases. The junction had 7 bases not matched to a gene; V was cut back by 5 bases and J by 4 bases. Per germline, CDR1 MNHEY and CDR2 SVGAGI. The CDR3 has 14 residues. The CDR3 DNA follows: TGTGCCAGCAGTAGAGACAGGGTAAGCACTGAAGCTTTCTTT. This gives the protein CASSRDRVSTEAFF.

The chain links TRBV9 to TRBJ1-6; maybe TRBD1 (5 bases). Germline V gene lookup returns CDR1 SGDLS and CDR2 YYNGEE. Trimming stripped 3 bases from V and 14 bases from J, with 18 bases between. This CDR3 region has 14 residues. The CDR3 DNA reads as TGTGCCAGCAGCGCCACCGGGAGGTGGGGGTCCCTCCACTTT. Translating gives CASSATGRWGSLHF.

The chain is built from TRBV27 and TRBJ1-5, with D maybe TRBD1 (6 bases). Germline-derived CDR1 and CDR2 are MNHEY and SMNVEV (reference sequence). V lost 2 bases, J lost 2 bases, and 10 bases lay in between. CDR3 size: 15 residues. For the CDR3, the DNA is TGTGCCAGCAGTTTAGAAGGGACACGCAATCAGCCCCAGCATTTT. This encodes CASSLEGTRNQPQHF.

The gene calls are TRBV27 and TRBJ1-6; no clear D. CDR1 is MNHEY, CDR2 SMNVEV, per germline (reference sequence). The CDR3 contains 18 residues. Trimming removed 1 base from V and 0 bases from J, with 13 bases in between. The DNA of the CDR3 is TGTGCCAGCAGTTTATTGACGGTCGGGAGCTCCTATAATTCACCCCTCCACTTT. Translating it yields CASSLLTVGSSYNSPLHF.

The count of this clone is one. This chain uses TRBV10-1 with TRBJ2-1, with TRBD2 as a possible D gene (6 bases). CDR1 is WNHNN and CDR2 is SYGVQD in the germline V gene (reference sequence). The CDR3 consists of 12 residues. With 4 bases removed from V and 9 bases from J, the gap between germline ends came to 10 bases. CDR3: CASSAAAGEQFF. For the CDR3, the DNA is TGCGCCAGCAGTGCCGCAGCGGGTGAGCAGTTCTTC.

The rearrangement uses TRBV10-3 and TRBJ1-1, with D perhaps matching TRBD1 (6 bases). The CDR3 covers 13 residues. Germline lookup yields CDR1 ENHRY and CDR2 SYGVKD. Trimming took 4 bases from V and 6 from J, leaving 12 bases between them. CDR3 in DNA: TGTGCCATCAGTGTGGCGGGGGCCGCTGAAGCTTTCTTT. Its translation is CAISVAGAAEAFF.

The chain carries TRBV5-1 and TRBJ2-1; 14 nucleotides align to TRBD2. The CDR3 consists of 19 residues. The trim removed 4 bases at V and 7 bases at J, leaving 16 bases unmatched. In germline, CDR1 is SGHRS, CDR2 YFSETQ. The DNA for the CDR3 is TGCGCCAGCAGCGAAACCTCCGGGACTAGCGGGAGAAGTGGAAATGAGCAGTTCTTC. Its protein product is CASSETSGTSGRSGNEQFF.

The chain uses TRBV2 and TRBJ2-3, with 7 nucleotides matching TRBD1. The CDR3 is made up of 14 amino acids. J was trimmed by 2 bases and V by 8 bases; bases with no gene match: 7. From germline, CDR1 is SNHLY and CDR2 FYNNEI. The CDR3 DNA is TGTGCCAGCGATGGGACAGTTATCACAGATACGCAGTATTTT. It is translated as CASDGTVITDTQYF. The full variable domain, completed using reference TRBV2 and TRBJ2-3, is EPEVTQTPSHQVTQMGQEVILRCVPISNHLYFYWYRQILGQKVEFLVSFYNNEISEKSEIFDDQFSVERPDGSNFTLKIRSTKLEDSAMYFCASDGTVITDTQYFGPGTRLTVL.

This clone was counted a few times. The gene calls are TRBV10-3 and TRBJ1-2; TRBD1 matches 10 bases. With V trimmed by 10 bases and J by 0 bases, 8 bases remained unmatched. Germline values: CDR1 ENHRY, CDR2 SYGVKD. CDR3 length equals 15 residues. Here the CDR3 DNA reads TGTGCCACAGTAGGACAGGGGGATTCTAACTATGGCTACACCTTC. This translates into CATVGQGDSNYGYTF.

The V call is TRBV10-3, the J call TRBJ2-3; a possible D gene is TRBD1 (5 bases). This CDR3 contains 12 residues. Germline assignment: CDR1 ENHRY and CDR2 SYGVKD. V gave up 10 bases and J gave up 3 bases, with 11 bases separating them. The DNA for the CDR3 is TGTGCCAGCAGGGCGGAAACAGATACGCAGTATTTT. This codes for CASRAETDTQYF.

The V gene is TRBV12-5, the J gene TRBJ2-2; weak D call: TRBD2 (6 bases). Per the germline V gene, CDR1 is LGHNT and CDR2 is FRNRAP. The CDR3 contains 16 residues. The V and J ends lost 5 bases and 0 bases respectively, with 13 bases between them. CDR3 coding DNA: TGTGCTAGTGGTCTAGGGGACTGGGCGAACACCGGGGAGCTGTTTTTT. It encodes CASGLGDWANTGELFF.

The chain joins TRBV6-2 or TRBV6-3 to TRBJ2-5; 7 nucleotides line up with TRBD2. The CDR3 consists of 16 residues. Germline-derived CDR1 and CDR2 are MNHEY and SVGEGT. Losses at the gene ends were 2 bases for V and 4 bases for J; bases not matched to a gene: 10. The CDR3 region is CASSYGQGGGTETQYF. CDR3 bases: TGTGCCAGCAGTTACGGTCAGGGCGGGGGTACAGAGACCCAGTACTTC.

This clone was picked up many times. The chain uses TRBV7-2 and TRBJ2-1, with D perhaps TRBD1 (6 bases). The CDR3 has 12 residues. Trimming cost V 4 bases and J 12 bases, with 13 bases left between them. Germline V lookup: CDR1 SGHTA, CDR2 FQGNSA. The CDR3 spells CASSSLDSRQFF. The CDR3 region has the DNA TGTGCCAGCAGCTCCCTGGACAGTAGGCAGTTCTTC.

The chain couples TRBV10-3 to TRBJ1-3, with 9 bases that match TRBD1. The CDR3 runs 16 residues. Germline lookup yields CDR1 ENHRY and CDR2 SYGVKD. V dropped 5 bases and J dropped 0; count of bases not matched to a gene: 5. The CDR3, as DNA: TGTGCCATCAGTTGGACAGGGGTATCCTCTGGAAACACCATATATTTT. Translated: CAISWTGVSSGNTIYF.

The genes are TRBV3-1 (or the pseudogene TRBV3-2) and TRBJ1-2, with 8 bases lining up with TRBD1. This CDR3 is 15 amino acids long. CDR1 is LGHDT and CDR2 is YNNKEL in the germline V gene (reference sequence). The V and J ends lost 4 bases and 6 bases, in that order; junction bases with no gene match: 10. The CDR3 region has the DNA TGTGCCAGCAGCCTATCTGACAGGGGTTGGGATGGCTACACCTTC. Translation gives CASSLSDRGWDGYTF.

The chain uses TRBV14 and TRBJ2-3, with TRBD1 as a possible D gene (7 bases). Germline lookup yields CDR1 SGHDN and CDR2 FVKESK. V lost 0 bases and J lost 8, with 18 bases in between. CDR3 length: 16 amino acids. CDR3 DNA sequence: TGTGCCAGCAGCCAAGAGGAGGGGGCGCATGCACGTACGCAGTATTTT. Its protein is CASSQEEGAHARTQYF.

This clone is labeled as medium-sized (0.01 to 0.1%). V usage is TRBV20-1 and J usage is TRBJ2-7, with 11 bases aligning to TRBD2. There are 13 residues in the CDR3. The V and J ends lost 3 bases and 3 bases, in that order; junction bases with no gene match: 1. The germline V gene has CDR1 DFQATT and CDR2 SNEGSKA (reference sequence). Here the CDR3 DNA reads TGCAGTGCTAGTGGGACTAGCGGCTACGAGCAGTACTTC. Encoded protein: CSASGTSGYEQYF.

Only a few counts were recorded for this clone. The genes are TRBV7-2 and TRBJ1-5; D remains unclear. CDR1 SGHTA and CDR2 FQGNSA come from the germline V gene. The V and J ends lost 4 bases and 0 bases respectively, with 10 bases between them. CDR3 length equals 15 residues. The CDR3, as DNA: TGTGCCAGCAGCTCCACTCGGTATAGCAATCAGCCCCAGCATTTT. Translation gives CASSSTRYSNQPQHF.

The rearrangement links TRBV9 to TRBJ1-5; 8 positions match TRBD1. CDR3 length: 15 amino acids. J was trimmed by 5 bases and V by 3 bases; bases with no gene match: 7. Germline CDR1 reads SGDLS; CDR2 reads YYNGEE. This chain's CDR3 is CASSASTGVDQPQHF. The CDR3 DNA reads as TGTGCCAGCAGCGCCTCGACAGGGGTTGATCAGCCCCAGCATTTT.

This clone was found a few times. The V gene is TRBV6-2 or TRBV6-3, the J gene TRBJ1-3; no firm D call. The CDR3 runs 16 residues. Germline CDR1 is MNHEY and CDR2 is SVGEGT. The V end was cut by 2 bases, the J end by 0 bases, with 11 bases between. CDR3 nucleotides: TGTGCCAGCAGTTACGTCTCAGGTTACTCTGGAAACACCATATATTTT. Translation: CASSYVSGYSGNTIYF.

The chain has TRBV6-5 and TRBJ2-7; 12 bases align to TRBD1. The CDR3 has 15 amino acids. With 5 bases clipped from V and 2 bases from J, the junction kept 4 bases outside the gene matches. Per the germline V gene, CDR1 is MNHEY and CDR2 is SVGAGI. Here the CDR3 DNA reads TGTGCCAGCAGTCAGTGGGACAGGGGGCCCTACGAGCAGTACTTC. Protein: CASSQWDRGPYEQYF.

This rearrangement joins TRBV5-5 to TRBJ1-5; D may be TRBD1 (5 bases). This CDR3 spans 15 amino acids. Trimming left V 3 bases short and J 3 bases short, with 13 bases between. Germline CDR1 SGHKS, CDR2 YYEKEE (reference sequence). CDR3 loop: CASSYDSYLNQPQHF. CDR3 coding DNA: TGTGCCAGCAGCTATGACAGCTATCTCAATCAGCCCCAGCATTTT.

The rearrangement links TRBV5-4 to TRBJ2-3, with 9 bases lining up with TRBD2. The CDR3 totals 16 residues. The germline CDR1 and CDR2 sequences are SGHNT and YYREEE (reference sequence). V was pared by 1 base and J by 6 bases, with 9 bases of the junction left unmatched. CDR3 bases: TGTGCCAGCAGCTTGCGGGAGCGGGGGGTCCGGGATACGCAGTATTTT. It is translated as CASSLRERGVRDTQYF. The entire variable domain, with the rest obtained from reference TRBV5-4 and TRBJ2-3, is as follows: ETGVTQSPTHLIKTRGQQVTLRCSSQSGHNTVSWYQQALGQGPQFIFQYYREEENGRGNFPPRFSGLQFPNYSSELNVNALELDDSALYLCASSLRERGVRDTQYFGPGTRLTVL.

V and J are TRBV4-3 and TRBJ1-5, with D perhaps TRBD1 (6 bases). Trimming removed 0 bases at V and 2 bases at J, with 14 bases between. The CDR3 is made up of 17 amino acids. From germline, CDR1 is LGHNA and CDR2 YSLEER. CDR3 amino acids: CASSQDWEGVGNQPQHF. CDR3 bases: TGCGCCAGCAGCCAAGATTGGGAGGGGGTTGGCAATCAGCCCCAGCATTTT.

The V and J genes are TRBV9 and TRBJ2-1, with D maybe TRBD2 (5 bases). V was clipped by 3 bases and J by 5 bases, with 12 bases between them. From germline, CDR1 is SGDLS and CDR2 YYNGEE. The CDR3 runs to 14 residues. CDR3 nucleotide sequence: TGTGCCAGCAGCGGACGGACTCTGAACAATGAGCAGTTCTTC. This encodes CASSGRTLNNEQFF.

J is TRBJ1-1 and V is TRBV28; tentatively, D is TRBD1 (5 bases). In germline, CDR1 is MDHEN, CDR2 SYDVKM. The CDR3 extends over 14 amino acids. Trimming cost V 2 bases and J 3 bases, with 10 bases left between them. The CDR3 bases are TGTGCCAGCAGTTTAACGGGGGTCCACACTGAAGCTTTCTTT. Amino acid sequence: CASSLTGVHTEAFF.